Sequencing of this T cell receptor (beta chain) was carried out in a study of cytomegalovirus exposure and HLA in healthy donors. Healthy bone marrow donors made up the cohort. The V end lost 0 bases, the J end lost 8 bases, and 9 bases lay between the germline ends. The CDR3 length is 13 residues. Looked up from germline, CDR1 is SGHTS and CDR2 is YDEGEE. Whole-study findings and limits: Being productive about 90% or about 30% of the time was typical of most TCR beta V segments in an earlier analysis. Versus the approximately 700-donor mean, an Asian-associated ancestry cluster reportedly showed fewer N-insertions in a later analysis.

About this clone: Its antigen is currently unknown.

A multiplex PCR was run with 60 Vbeta primers and 13 Jbeta primers. Here immunoSEQ multiplex PCR was the method, and the copy in TCRdb shows in-frame clones only, minus some. This sample yields about 170,000 clones, of which nearly 80% are seen a single time; almost 6.5% belongs to the top ten. This receptor was taken from a man aged 35 to 55 in good health and CMV-seropositive. This chain links TRBV5-8 with TRBJ2-1; D is undetermined. The source material was PBMCs. CDR3 loop: CASSLAQVDEQFF. The CDR3 DNA reads as TGTGCCAGCAGCTTGGCCCAGGTGGATGAGCAGTTCTTC.